Each of the 5 T cell receptor beta chains below was sequenced from the same sample in a study of shared clonotypes between healthy human individuals. The assay was immunoSEQ multiplex PCR, and TCRdb's table has in-frame clones only and misses some. The sample records some 2.1 million clones, about 95% being singletons. CD45RO-negative CD8 cells positively selected for CCR7 made up the naive population, which excluded terminally differentiated effector memory CD45RA+ cells. Sequencing was performed on naive CD8+ T cells sorted from blood. Source of these receptors: a man between 18 and 35 years old in good health.

The chain couples TRBV21-1 to TRBJ1-3. TRBV21-1 is shown as a pseudogene. This CDR3 comprises 20 residues. This CDR3 reads CASSKLVGVRGNGSGNTIYF. In nucleotides, the CDR3 is TGTGCCAGCAGCAAATTAGTCGGGGTTCGGGGAAATGGCTCTGGAAACACCATATATTTT.

This chain's CDR3 is CASSLGRGVTQYF. CDR3 nucleotide sequence: TGTGCCAGCAGCTTAGGGCGGGGGGTGACCCAGTACTTC. The chain couples TRBV13 to TRBJ2-5; 8 bases agree with TRBD2. Germline CDR1 and CDR2: PRHDT and FYEKMQ (reference sequence). The trim removed 0 bases at V and 7 bases at J, leaving 1 base unmatched. The CDR3 contains 13 residues.

The rearrangement uses TRBV6-7 and TRBJ1-3; no clear D gene. TRBV6-7 is an ORF; its function is uncertain. This CDR3 comprises 15 residues. V lost 6 bases to trimming and J lost 4 bases, with 16 bases between them. CDR3: CASRLPPTTGNTIYF. CDR3 nucleotides: TGTGCCAGCAGACTACCCCCCACGACCGGAAACACCATATATTTT.

The chain uses TRBV5-1 and TRBJ2-7; 10 bases are shared with TRBD2. V dropped 4 bases and J dropped 5; count of bases not matched to a gene: 6. The CDR3 sequence is 14 residues long. Germline V gene sequence: CDR1 SGHRS, CDR2 YFSETQ. The CDR3 sequence: CASSRTSGAHEQYF. The CDR3 nucleotides read TGCGCCAGCAGCCGGACTAGCGGTGCCCACGAGCAGTACTTC.

The chain carries TRBV27 and TRBJ2-7, with a possible D match to TRBD2 (5 bases). CDR3 length: 14 residues. Germline lookup yields CDR1 MNHEY and CDR2 SMNVEV (reference sequence). Trimming stripped 6 bases from V and 5 bases from J, with 17 bases between. This CDR3 reads CASRTDSLIDEQYF. Here the CDR3 DNA reads TGTGCCAGCAGGACGGACTCCCTAATAGACGAGCAGTACTTC.